This note documents a single TCR beta chain sequence. Its antigen is not known. Every bit of the isolated RNA underwent reverse transcription, so sequencing read expressed TCRB transcripts. Here immunoSEQ multiplex PCR was the method, and the copy in TCRdb shows in-frame clones only, minus some. Of 350,000 or so clones in the sample, around a fifth were seen once. Germline V gene lookup returns CDR1 SNHLY and CDR2 FYNNEI. This CDR3 is 13 amino acids long. V lost 8 bases and J lost 0, with 8 bases in between. The sample is drawn from a study of beta chain features in type 1 diabetes. Study observations and caveats: Type 1 diabetes patients had TCRB CDR3s that were shorter (moderately but significantly so) in all four CD4+ subsets. Whatever favoring of shorter templates PCR might show would apply equally to patients and controls.

This chain joins TRBV2 and TRBJ1-3, with D uncertain. The clonotype comes from a woman between 18 and 29 years old in good health. The source material was naive CD4+ T cells from blood. The CDR3 sequence is CASSGLSGNTIYF. CDR3 sequence (DNA): TGTGCCAGCTCAGGCCTCTCTGGAAACACCATATATTTT.